These T cell receptor beta chains were read from a single sample in a study of T cell repertoires and Cas9 in healthy adults. Clones were sequenced by immunoSEQ multiplex PCR, and TCRdb holds only the in-frame ones, with some missing. The data contain approximately 22,000 clones, more than 75% of them singletons. Specimen: CD4+ effector T cells (CD127+, CD25-, CD137-, CD154-) from PBMCs; culture status not recorded. Receptors were obtained from a human donor in good health. CDR3s include the opening cysteine and the closing phenylalanine or tryptophan. The order of the fields is V gene, D gene, clone size, J gene, CDR3 protein, CDR3 DNA. The D gene is left open where the match is weak. Size tells how often a clone was seen (once, few, many) or the class of an expanded clone, and some rows leave it out.

TRBV7-9	NA	few	TRBJ2-7	CASSLVAQGTYEQYF	TGTGCCAGCAGCTTAGTCGCACAAGGAACCTACGAGCAGTACTTC
TRBV5-1	NA	NA	TRBJ2-1	CASRVSKSNEQFF	TGCGCCAGCAGAGTGTCGAAGAGCAATGAGCAGTTCTTC
TRBV4-2	NA	NA	TRBJ2-1	CASSQDRLYNEQFF	TGTGCCAGCAGCCAAGATCGACTCTACAATGAGCAGTTCTTC
TRBV7-8	NA	NA	TRBJ1-4	CASSLGRPGYATNEKLFF	TGTGCCAGCAGCTTAGGGCGTCCAGGCTATGCAACTAATGAAAAACTGTTTTTT
TRBV6-1	TRBD2	NA	TRBJ2-3	CASSDLPSGVTDTQYF	TGTGCCAGCAGTGACCTACCTAGCGGGGTCACAGATACGCAGTATTTT
TRBV4-1	NA	NA	TRBJ1-5	CASSQDRLAIQPQHF	TGCGCCAGCAGCCAAGATCGGTTGGCGATTCAGCCCCAGCATTTT
TRBV11-2	NA	NA	TRBJ1-2	CATSREIYGYTF	TGTGCCACTAGTCGGGAGATCTATGGCTACACCTTC
TRBV7-8	NA	NA	TRBJ1-5	CASSLEINRLFQPQHF	TGTGCCAGCAGCCTAGAAATAAACAGGTTGTTTCAGCCCCAGCATTTT
TRBV7-9	NA	NA	TRBJ1-1	CASSLAGGSWTEAFF	TGTGCCAGCAGCTTAGCCGGGGGAAGTTGGACTGAAGCTTTCTTT
TRBV6-5	NA	NA	TRBJ1-6	CASSYRSRRNSPLHF	TGTGCCAGCAGTTATCGGTCGCGGAGAAATTCACCCCTCCACTTT
TRBV6-1	NA	NA	TRBJ1-3	CASSDQGHGNTIYF	TGTGCCAGCAGTGACCAGGGCCACGGAAACACCATATATTTT
TRBV14	TRBD1	NA	TRBJ2-1	CASSQDFSGTGAINEQFF	TGTGCCAGCAGCCAAGATTTTTCCGGGACAGGGGCTATCAATGAGCAGTTCTTC
TRBV18	TRBD1	NA	TRBJ2-7	CASSKEAGGSFAYEQYF	TGTGCCAGCTCAAAAGAAGCAGGGGGCTCCTTTGCCTACGAGCAGTACTTC
TRBV9	NA	few	TRBJ2-2	CASSVGGIAGELFF	TGTGCCAGCAGCGTTGGGGGCATCGCCGGGGAGCTGTTTTTT
TRBV6-1	NA	NA	TRBJ1-6	CASSEDSGYNSPLHF	TGTGCCAGCAGTGAGGACAGCGGATATAATTCACCCCTCCACTTT
TRBV2	NA	NA	TRBJ1-5	CASSGWASQNQPQHF	TGTGCCAGCAGTGGCTGGGCGAGTCAGAATCAGCCCCAGCATTTT
TRBV7-9	NA	NA	TRBJ2-5	CASSLFRETQYF	TGTGCCAGCAGCTTATTTCGGGAGACCCAGTACTTC
TRBV6-1	TRBD1	NA	TRBJ1-6	CASSYRDRQSPLHF	TGTGCCAGCAGTTATCGGGACAGGCAATCACCCCTCCACTTT
TRBV7-8	NA	NA	TRBJ2-7	CASSIAGVNLAYEQYF	TGTGCCAGCAGCATTGCAGGGGTCAACTTGGCATACGAGCAGTACTTC
TRBV18	TRBD1	NA	TRBJ2-1	CASSPLTGDRSYNEQFF	TGTGCCAGCTCACCACTCACCGGGGACAGGTCCTACAATGAGCAGTTCTTC
TRBV11-2	NA	once	TRBJ2-5	CASSLLALQETQYF	TGTGCCAGCAGCTTACTCGCGCTCCAAGAGACCCAGTACTTC
TRBV6-1	TRBD1	NA	TRBJ1-4	CASEFRDRVKEKLFF	TGTGCCAGTGAGTTCCGGGACAGGGTGAAGGAAAAACTGTTTTTT
TRBV6-1	TRBD2	few	TRBJ2-5	CASGGWGLQETQYF	TGTGCCAGCGGGGGGTGGGGACTACAAGAGACCCAGTACTTC
TRBV6-5	TRBD1	NA	TRBJ1-1	CASRQGRTEAFF	TGTGCCAGCAGACAGGGGAGGACTGAAGCTTTCTTT
TRBV6-6	TRBD1	NA	TRBJ2-4	CASNYNRDRPIQYF	TGTGCCAGCAACTACAACCGGGACAGGCCAATTCAGTACTTC
TRBV5-1	NA	NA	TRBJ2-5	CASSSTGHLGPETQYF	TGCGCCAGCAGCTCCACAGGGCATCTTGGGCCAGAGACCCAGTACTTC
TRBV10-3	TRBD1	NA	TRBJ1-2	CAISSSGTGSREPYGYTF	TGTGCCATCAGCTCCTCCGGGACAGGTTCTAGGGAACCCTATGGCTACACCTTC
TRBV18	NA	once	TRBJ2-7	CASSPPRDGPSSYEQYF	TGTGCCAGCTCACCGCCCAGGGACGGCCCGAGCTCCTACGAGCAGTACTTC
TRBV28	NA	NA	TRBJ2-3	CASSFDGTSTDTQYF	TGTGCCAGCAGTTTTGACGGAACTAGCACAGATACGCAGTATTTT
TRBV7-2	NA	NA	TRBJ1-5	CASSLNVDQPQHF	TGTGCCAGCAGCTTAAATGTGGATCAGCCCCAGCATTTT
TRBV28	NA	once	TRBJ1-4	CASRLGGEKLFF	TGTGCCAGCCGCCTCGGGGGGGAAAAACTGTTTTTT
TRBV13	TRBD2	NA	TRBJ2-2	CASSPVGRGANTGELFF	TGTGCCAGCAGCCCGGTTGGGCGGGGGGCGAACACCGGGGAGCTGTTTTTT
TRBV29-1	TRBD1	NA	TRBJ2-7	CSVDLPGTDYEQYF	TGCAGCGTTGATCTCCCCGGGACAGACTACGAGCAGTACTTC
TRBV7-2	NA	NA	TRBJ2-2	CASSLGPLLQGNTGELFF	TGTGCCAGCAGCTTAGGTCCGTTATTACAGGGGAACACCGGGGAGCTGTTTTTT
TRBV5-5	TRBD1	NA	TRBJ2-7	CASSLVTLRDRLYEQYF	TGTGCCAGCAGCTTGGTTACCTTACGGGACAGGCTTTACGAGCAGTACTTC
TRBV29-1	NA	NA	TRBJ2-1	CSVDEGRPEQFF	TGCAGCGTCGATGAAGGACGTCCAGAACAGTTCTTC
TRBV5-1	NA	NA	TRBJ2-7	CASSSAPGAYEQYF	TGCGCCAGCAGCTCTGCCCCGGGCGCCTACGAGCAGTACTTC
TRBV11-3	NA	NA	TRBJ2-7	CASSSYDRNSYEQYF	TGTGCCAGCAGCTCGTATGACAGGAACTCCTACGAGCAGTACTTC
TRBV11-2	TRBD2	NA	TRBJ2-1	CASSLIRGAYNEQFF	TGTGCCAGCAGCTTAATTCGGGGGGCCTACAATGAGCAGTTCTTC
TRBV11-2	NA	NA	TRBJ2-7	CASSRTGAGYEQYF	TGTGCCAGCAGCCGGACAGGAGCGGGCTACGAGCAGTACTTC
TRBV28	NA	NA	TRBJ1-2	CASRIRFGYTF	TGTGCCAGCAGGATTAGATTCGGCTACACCTTC
TRBV5-4	NA	NA	TRBJ2-3	CATTPRGFSITDTQYF	TGTGCCACCACCCCTAGAGGGTTCAGCATCACAGATACGCAGTATTTT
TRBV6-1	NA	NA	TRBJ1-3	CASSETSIGNTIYF	TGTGCCAGCAGTGAAACATCGATCGGAAACACCATATATTTT
TRBV5-1	TRBD2	NA	TRBJ2-1	CASSATSGGYNEQFF	TGCGCCAGCAGCGCCACTAGCGGGGGGTACAATGAGCAGTTCTTC
TRBV2	NA	NA	TRBJ1-2	CASSPANYGYTF	TGTGCCAGCAGCCCAGCAAACTATGGCTACACCTTC
TRBV2	NA	NA	TRBJ2-1	CASSPAWGALNEQFF	TGTGCCAGCAGCCCTGCATGGGGGGCTTTAAATGAGCAGTTCTTC
TRBV7-2	TRBD2	NA	TRBJ2-7	CASSWTSGGAYEQYF	TGTGCCAGCAGCTGGACTAGCGGGGGGGCGTACGAGCAGTACTTC
TRBV19	NA	NA	TRBJ2-3	CASSRSGDPSTDTQYF	TGTGCCAGTAGTCGTTCAGGGGACCCTAGCACAGATACGCAGTATTTT